This record covers a single TCR beta chain. Its specificity is not known. This entry comes from a study of T-cell reconstitution after alpha-beta-depleted transplantation in children. Regarding the study as a whole: A year had passed since transplant, and T-cell counts and diversity by then came mostly from newly produced T cells. Day-60 TCRbeta diversity that was high in some patients was derived from surviving recipient T cells and thymic progenitors.

With 1 base clipped from V and 3 bases from J, the junction kept 9 bases outside the gene matches. The CDR3 spans 16 residues. Germline V gene data show CDR1 as DFQATT and CDR2 as SNEGSKA (reference sequence). Researchers prepared the TCRbeta library using unique molecular identifiers, the study reports. TCRdb used MiXCR to reprocess the PCR reads, holding one entry per CDR3 protein. The sample has about 240,000 distinct CDR3 sequences, roughly 23% seen once. The rearrangement joins TRBV20-1 to TRBJ2-1; 7 bases agree with TRBD2. This clonotype was obtained from a girl aged 2-10 years with Fanconi anemia, due to receive a stem cell transplant. This specimen consisted of PBMCs, obtained before TCRalphabeta/CD19-depleted stem cell transplant. CDR3 in amino acids: CSARGIRLAVYNEQFF. CDR3 bases: TGCAGTGCTAGAGGAATCAGACTAGCAGTCTACAATGAGCAGTTCTTC.